The present T cell receptor beta chain was sequenced within a study of blood T cell repertoires in COVID-19. Germline assignment: CDR1 MGHRA and CDR2 YSYEKL. Trimming left V 3 bases short and J 8 bases short, with 13 bases between. This CDR3 is 14 amino acids long. Authors' methods: Cell counts per sample came from amplifying reference gene primers. TCRdb's table, derived via immunoSEQ multiplex PCR, lists solely in-frame clones and lacks some. That table is the source of V, J and clone size, and D and trimming were worked out from the DNA. This table has more than 250,000 clones, about 89% appearing once.

The V call is TRBV4-1, the J call TRBJ2-2; D is possibly TRBD1 (5 bases). The receptor's source is a man younger than 35 who had recovered from COVID-19. Sequencing was done on a sample of peripheral blood. This chain's CDR3 is CASSHFIGAGELFF. CDR3 coding DNA: TGCGCCAGCAGCCACTTTATTGGGGCTGGGGAGCTGTTTTTT.